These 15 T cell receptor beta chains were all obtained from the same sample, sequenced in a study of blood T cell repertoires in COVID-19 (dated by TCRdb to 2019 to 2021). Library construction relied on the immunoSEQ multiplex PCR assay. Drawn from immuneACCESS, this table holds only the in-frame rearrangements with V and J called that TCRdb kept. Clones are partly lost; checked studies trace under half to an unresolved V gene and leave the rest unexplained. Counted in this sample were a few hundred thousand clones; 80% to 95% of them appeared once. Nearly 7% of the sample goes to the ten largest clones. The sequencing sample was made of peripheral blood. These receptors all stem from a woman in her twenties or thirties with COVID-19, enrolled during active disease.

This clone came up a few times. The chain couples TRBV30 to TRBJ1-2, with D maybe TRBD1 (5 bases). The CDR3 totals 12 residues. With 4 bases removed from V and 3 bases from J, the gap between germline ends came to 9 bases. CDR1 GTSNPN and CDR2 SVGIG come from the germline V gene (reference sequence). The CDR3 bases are TGTGCCTGGACTGACAGTGACTATGGCTACACCTTC. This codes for CAWTDSDYGYTF. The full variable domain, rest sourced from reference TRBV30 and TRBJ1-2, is SQTIHQWPATLVQPVGSPLSLECTVEGTSNPNLYWYRQAAGRGLQLLFYSVGIGQISSEVPQNLSASRPQDRQFILSSKKLLLSDSGFYLCAWTDSDYGYTFGSGTRLTVV.

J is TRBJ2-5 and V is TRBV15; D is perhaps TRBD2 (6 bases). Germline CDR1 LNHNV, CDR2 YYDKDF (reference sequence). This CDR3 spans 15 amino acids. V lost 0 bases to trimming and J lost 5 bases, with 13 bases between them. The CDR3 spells CATSRDRVGGETQYF. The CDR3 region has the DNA TGTGCCACCAGCAGAGATCGGGTTGGGGGGGAGACCCAGTACTTC.

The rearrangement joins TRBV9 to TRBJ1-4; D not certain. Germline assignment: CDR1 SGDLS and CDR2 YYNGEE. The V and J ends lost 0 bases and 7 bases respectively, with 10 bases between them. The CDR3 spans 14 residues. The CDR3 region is CASSVEGNSEKLFF. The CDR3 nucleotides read TGTGCCAGCAGCGTAGAAGGAAACAGTGAAAAACTGTTTTTT.

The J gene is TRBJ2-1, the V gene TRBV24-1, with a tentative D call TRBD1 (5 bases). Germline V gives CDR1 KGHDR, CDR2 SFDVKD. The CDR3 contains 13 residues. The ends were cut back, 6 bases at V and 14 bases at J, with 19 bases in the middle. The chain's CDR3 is CATSLGQGSHKFF. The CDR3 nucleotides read TGTGCCACCAGTTTGGGGCAGGGAAGCCACAAGTTCTTC.

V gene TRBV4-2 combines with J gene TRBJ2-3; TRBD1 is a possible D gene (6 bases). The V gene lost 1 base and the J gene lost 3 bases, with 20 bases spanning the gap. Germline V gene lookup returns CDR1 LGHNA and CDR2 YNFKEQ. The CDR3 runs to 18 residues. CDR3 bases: TGTGCCAGCAGCCAAGTCTCAACAGGGCGCACAGGTACAGATACGCAGTATTTT. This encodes CASSQVSTGRTGTDTQYF.

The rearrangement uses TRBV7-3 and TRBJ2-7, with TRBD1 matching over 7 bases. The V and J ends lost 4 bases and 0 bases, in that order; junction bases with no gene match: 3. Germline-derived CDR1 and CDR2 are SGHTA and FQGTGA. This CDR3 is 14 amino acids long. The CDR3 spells CASSSDRNSYEQYF. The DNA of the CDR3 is TGTGCCAGCAGCTCGGACAGGAACTCCTACGAGCAGTACTTC.

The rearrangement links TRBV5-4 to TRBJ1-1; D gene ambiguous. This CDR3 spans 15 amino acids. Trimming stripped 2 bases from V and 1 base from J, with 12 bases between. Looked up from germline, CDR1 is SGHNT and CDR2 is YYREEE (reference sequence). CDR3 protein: CASSFRTASNTEAFF. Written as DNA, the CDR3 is TGTGCCAGCAGCTTTCGAACAGCCTCGAACACTGAAGCTTTCTTT.

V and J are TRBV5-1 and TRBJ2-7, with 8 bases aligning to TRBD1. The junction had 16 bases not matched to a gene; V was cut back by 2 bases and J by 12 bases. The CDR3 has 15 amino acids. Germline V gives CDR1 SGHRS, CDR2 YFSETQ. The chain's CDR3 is CASSFSGTGYQLGYF. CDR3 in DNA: TGCGCCAGCAGCTTTTCGGGGACAGGCTATCAACTCGGGTACTTC.

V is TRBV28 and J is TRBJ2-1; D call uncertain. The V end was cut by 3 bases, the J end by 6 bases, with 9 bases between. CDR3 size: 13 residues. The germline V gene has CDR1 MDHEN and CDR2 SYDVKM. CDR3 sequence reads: CASSFSNGNEQFF. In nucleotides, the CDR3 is TGTGCCAGCAGTTTCTCCAACGGCAATGAGCAGTTCTTC.

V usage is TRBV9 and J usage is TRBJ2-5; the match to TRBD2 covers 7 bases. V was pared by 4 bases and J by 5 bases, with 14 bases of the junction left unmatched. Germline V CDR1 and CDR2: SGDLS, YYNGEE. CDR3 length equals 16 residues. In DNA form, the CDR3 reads TGTGCCAGCAGCAATACAATCGGGGGGAGGAGTGAGACCCAGTACTTC. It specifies CASSNTIGGRSETQYF.

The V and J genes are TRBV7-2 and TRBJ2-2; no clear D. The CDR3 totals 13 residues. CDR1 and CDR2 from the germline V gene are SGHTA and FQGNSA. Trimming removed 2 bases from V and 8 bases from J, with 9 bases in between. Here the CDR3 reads CASSLNGRGELFF. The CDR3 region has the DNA TGTGCCAGCAGCTTAAATGGGCGTGGGGAGCTGTTTTTT.

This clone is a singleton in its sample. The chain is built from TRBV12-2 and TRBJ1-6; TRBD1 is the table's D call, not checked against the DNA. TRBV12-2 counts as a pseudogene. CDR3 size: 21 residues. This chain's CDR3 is CASRLNAILGQDVMVSSPLHF. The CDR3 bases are TGTGCAAGTCGCTTAAATGCCATATTAGGACAGGATGTGATGGTGAGTTCACCCCTCCACTTT.

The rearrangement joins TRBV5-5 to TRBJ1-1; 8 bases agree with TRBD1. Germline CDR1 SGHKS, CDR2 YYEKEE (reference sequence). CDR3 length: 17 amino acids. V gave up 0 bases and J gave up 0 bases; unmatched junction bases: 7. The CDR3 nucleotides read TGTGCCAGCAGCTTGGGTCCAGACAGGGGATTGAACACTGAAGCTTTCTTT. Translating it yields CASSLGPDRGLNTEAFF.

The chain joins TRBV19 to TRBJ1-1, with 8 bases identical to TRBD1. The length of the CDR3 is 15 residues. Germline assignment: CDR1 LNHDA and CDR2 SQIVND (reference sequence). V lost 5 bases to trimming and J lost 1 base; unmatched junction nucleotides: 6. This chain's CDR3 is CASSGRQGPNTEAFF. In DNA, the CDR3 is TGTGCCAGTAGTGGCAGACAGGGGCCGAACACTGAAGCTTTCTTT.

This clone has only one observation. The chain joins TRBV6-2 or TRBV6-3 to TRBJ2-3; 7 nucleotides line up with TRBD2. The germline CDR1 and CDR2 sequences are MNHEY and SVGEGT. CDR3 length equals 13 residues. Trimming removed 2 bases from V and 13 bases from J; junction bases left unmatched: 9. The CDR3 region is CASSYRREVYKYF. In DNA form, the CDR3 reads TGTGCCAGCAGTTACCGACGGGAGGTATATAAGTATTTT.